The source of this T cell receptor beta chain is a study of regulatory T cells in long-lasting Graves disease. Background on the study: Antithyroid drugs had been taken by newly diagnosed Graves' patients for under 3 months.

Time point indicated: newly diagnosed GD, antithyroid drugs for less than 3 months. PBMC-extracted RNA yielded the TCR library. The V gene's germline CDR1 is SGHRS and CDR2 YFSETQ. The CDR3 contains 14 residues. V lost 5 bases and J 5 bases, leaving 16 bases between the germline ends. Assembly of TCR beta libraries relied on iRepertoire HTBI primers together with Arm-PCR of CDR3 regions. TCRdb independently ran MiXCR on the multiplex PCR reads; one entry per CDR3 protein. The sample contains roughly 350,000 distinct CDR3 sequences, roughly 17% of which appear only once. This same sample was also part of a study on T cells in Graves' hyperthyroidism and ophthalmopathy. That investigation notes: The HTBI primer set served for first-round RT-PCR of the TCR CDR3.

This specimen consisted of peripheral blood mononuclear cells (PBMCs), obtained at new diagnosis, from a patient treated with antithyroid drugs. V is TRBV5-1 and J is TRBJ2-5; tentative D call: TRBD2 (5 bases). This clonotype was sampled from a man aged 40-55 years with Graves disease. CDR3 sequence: CASSLMGRGETQYF. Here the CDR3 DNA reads TGCGCCAGCAGTCTCATGGGGAGAGGGGAGACCCAGTACTTC.